These T cell receptor beta chains were read from a single sample in a study of cytomegalovirus exposure and HLA in healthy donors. Sequencing used immunoSEQ multiplex PCR; TCRdb keeps in-frame clones, though not all of them. The sample shows 90,000 to 140,000 clones, less than 80% of them seen only once. Sequenced input: PBMCs. Source of these receptors: a young man in good health and CMV-seronegative. The CDR3 runs from the conserved cysteine through the conserved F or W. A D gene is named only where the DNA matches it firmly. Only part of the rows carry a size: once, few, many, or a class if the clone is expanded.

TRBD2 | TRBJ2-7 | NA | TRBV6-5 | TGTGCCAGCAGTTACCTAGTAGCGGGAAAGGAGCAGTACTTC | CASSYLVAGKEQYF
NA | TRBJ1-2 | NA | TRBV19 | TGTGCCAGTAACCTCGTTGGGGCGCTGGGCTATGGCTACACCTTC | CASNLVGALGYGYTF
TRBD1 | TRBJ1-2 | NA | TRBV19 | TGTGCCAGTAGTAGGCAGGGGGATGGCTACACCTTC | CASSRQGDGYTF
NA | TRBJ1-2 | NA | TRBV19 | TGTGCCAGTAGTATCTCCGGCAGCGCTAACTATGGCTACACCTTC | CASSISGSANYGYTF
NA | TRBJ2-1 | NA | TRBV4-3 | TGCGCCAGCAGCCAAGAAATCCAGGGGAACTCCTACAATGAGCAGTTCTTC | CASSQEIQGNSYNEQFF
TRBD2 | TRBJ2-1 | NA | TRBV5-1 | TGCGCCAGCAGCCCGGGACTAGCAGATTACAATGAGCAGTTCTTC | CASSPGLADYNEQFF
TRBD1 | TRBJ1-4 | NA | TRBV15 | TGTGCCACCAGCAGGGACCTGGGACAGGGGGGTGAAAAACTGTTTTTT | CATSRDLGQGGEKLFF
NA | TRBJ2-7 | NA | TRBV7-2 | TGTGCCAGCAGCTTAGCCCGGGGGAGCTCCTACGAGCAGTACTTC | CASSLARGSSYEQYF
NA | TRBJ2-5 | NA | TRBV20-1 | TGCAGTGCCCCCCCCGGAGAGACCCAGTACTTC | CSAPPGETQYF
NA | TRBJ1-1 | NA | TRBV4-3 | TGCGCCAGCAGCCAAGAGAGAGAGGAGGCTTTCGGGGCTTTCTTT | CASSQEREEAFGAFF
NA | TRBJ2-4 | NA | TRBV7-2 | TGTGCCAGCAGCTTAGACGGCGGGGTAGCCAAAAACATTCAGTACTTC | CASSLDGGVAKNIQYF
NA | TRBJ1-1 | once | TRBV19 | TGTGCCAGTAGTATAATTCTCACCCGGGGGGAATATACCACTGAAGCTTTCTTT | CASSIILTRGEYTTEAFF
NA | TRBJ2-2 | NA | TRBV6-5 | TGTGCCAGCAGTTCCCAGGGTACCGGGGAGCTGTTTTTT | CASSSQGTGELFF
TRBD2 | TRBJ2-7 | NA | TRBV9 | TGTGCCAGCAGCGTAGGACGCACTAGCGGCTCCTACGAGCAGTACTTC | CASSVGRTSGSYEQYF
NA | TRBJ2-3 | NA | TRBV4-1 | TGCGCCAGCAGCCAAGAGTCAGGCGGGCTGAGCACAGATACGCAGTATTTT | CASSQESGGLSTDTQYF
NA | TRBJ2-1 | NA | TRBV21-1 | TGTGCCAGCAGCAAAGCGAGACTAGCGGGAGCTGTCTACAATGAGCAGTTCTTC | CASSKARLAGAVYNEQFF
NA | TRBJ1-1 | few | TRBV11-2 | TGTGCCAGCAGCTTAGCAGGACAAAGTATGAACACTGAAGCTTTCTTT | CASSLAGQSMNTEAFF
NA | TRBJ1-1 | NA | TRBV15 | TGTGCCACCAGCAGAGATAATAGGCGGTATTTCATGAACACTGAAGCTTTCTTT | CATSRDNRRYFMNTEAFF
NA | TRBJ1-2 | NA | TRBV27 | TGTGCCAGCAGTATCTCCAGGATCCTTCCGTATGGCTACACCTTC | CASSISRILPYGYTF
NA | TRBJ1-2 | NA | TRBV13 | TGTGCCAGCAGTCGGGGCTATGGCTACACCTTC | CASSRGYGYTF
TRBD1 | TRBJ2-1 | NA | TRBV7-9 | TGTGCCAGCAGCCCCGGGACAGGGGGTAAGGTATGGAATGAGCAGTTCTTC | CASSPGTGGKVWNEQFF
TRBD1 | TRBJ1-2 | NA | TRBV27 | TGTGCCAGCAGACAGGGGGCGACCTATGGCTACACCTTC | CASRQGATYGYTF
NA | TRBJ2-2 | once | TRBV5-1 | TGCGCCAGCAGCTTGGACGCCGGGACACACGCGAACACCGGGGAGCTGTTTTTT | CASSLDAGTHANTGELFF
TRBD1 | TRBJ1-5 | few | TRBV6-5 | TGTGCCAGCAGTTACTCCGGGACAGGTAATCAGCCCCAGCATTTT | CASSYSGTGNQPQHF
NA | TRBJ2-3 | NA | TRBV9 | TGTGCCAGCAGCGTAGAGGTTAGCCCGGATACGCAGTATTTT | CASSVEVSPDTQYF
TRBD2 | TRBJ2-1 | NA | TRBV18 | TGTGCCAGCTCACCACCTATCAGCGGGAGGGGTATACAGTTCTTC | CASSPPISGRGIQFF
TRBD1 | TRBJ1-5 | NA | TRBV18 | TGTGCCAGCTCAACTTCCGGGACAGGGAATCAGCCCCAGCATTTT | CASSTSGTGNQPQHF
NA | TRBJ1-1 | few | TRBV28 | TGTGCCAGCAGTTCTACAGGGCTGGGAAACACTGAAGCTTTCTTT | CASSSTGLGNTEAFF
NA | TRBJ1-1 | NA | TRBV15 | TGTGCCACCCGGAAGGAAACCCAAGCGGAAGCTTTCTTT | CATRKETQAEAFF
TRBD1 | TRBJ1-1 | once | TRBV9 | TGTGCCAGCAGCGTAGAGGGGGCCGGCACTGAAGCTTTCTTT | CASSVEGAGTEAFF
NA | TRBJ1-5 | NA | TRBV27 | TGTGCCAGCAGTTTAAGGGGATACAGGGGCAATCAGCCCCAGCATTTT | CASSLRGYRGNQPQHF
NA | TRBJ1-1 | NA | TRBV11-2 | TGTGCCAGCAGCGCCCAAACGAGGACTGAAGCTTTCTTT | CASSAQTRTEAFF
NA | TRBJ2-5 | once | TRBV4-1 | TGCGCCAGCAGCCAAGTCCTCCAAGAGACCCAGTACTTC | CASSQVLQETQYF
TRBD1 | TRBJ1-2 | NA | TRBV6-5 | TGTGCCAGCAGTTACTCGATGGGACAGCTTAACTATGGCTACACCTTC | CASSYSMGQLNYGYTF
NA | TRBJ1-2 | NA | TRBV11-3 | TGTGCCAGCTCCGGGGGAGAAGGCAGCTACACCTTC | CASSGGEGSYTF
TRBD1 | TRBJ1-1 | NA | TRBV7-9 | TGTGCCAGCACCCTGACAGGGGACACTGAAGCTTTCTTT | CASTLTGDTEAFF
NA | TRBJ2-7 | NA | TRBV28 | TGTGCCAGCAGTTTATTATACTACGAGCAGTACTTC | CASSLLYYEQYF
TRBD1 | TRBJ2-1 | once | TRBV5-4 | TGTGCCAGCAGAACACAGGGGGAATACAATGAGCAGTTCTTC | CASRTQGEYNEQFF
NA | TRBJ1-3 | few | TRBV9 | TGTGCCAGCAGCGCTACCCGCTCTGGAAACACCATATATTTT | CASSATRSGNTIYF
TRBD2 | TRBJ2-3 | few | TRBV29-1 | TGCAGCGTTGAGTCCGGACTAGCGGGAGGGCCATGGAAAGATACGCAGTATTTT | CSVESGLAGGPWKDTQYF
NA | TRBJ1-2 | NA | TRBV7-9 | TGTGCCAGCAGCTTAGACGGGACATTAAACGGCTACACCTTC | CASSLDGTLNGYTF
NA | TRBJ2-5 | NA | TRBV11-2 | TGTGCCAGCAGTCCTGGCGGGGTCCAAGAGACCCGGTACTTC | CASSPGGVQETRYF
NA | TRBJ1-1 | few | TRBV6-6 | TGTGCCAGCAGTTACCGGCTGGATGTCGGGGAAGCTTTCTTT | CASSYRLDVGEAFF
NA | TRBJ2-1 | NA | TRBV29-1 | TGCAGCGTTGATGGTGGGGGGAGCTACAATGAGCAGTTCTTC | CSVDGGGSYNEQFF
NA | TRBJ2-1 | few | TRBV5-4 | TGTGCCAGCAGGATTCAGGGGAGCTCCTACAATGAGCAGTTCTTC | CASRIQGSSYNEQFF
NA | TRBJ2-1 | once | TRBV5-6 | TGTGCCAGCAGCTTGGCCGGGGATTCCTACAATGAGCAGTTCTTC | CASSLAGDSYNEQFF
TRBD1 | TRBJ2-2 | NA | TRBV7-9 | TGTGCCAGCAGCTCCGGAAGGACAGGGAACACCGGGGAGCTGTTTTTT | CASSSGRTGNTGELFF
TRBD2 | TRBJ2-7 | few | TRBV7-2 | TGTGCCAGCAGCCAGCGGGGGGGCGCGATGTACGAGCAGTACTTC | CASSQRGGAMYEQYF
NA | TRBJ2-5 | NA | TRBV6-6 | TGTGCCAGCAGTTACCCGGACGGATCCGTGGAGGTGACCCAGTACTTC | CASSYPDGSVEVTQYF
NA | TRBJ1-2 | NA | TRBV10-3 | TGTGCCATCAGTGAGAGCGGGGTAGGGAGCGTTAACTATGGCTACACCTTC | CAISESGVGSVNYGYTF
NA | TRBJ1-1 | NA | TRBV5-8 | TGTGCCAGCAGCTTGGCAGGCGGGGTAGGGCAAGCTTTCTTT | CASSLAGGVGQAFF
NA | TRBJ1-1 | few | TRBV19 | TGTGCCAGTAGTATCGGCAGGTACACTGAAGCTTTCTTT | CASSIGRYTEAFF
NA | TRBJ1-3 | NA | TRBV5-4 | TGTGCCAGCAGCGGAGAACAGGGAAGGAGAAACACCATATATTTT | CASSGEQGRRNTIYF
TRBD1 | TRBJ1-5 | NA | TRBV18 | TGTGCCAGCTCAGGGTCGACGGACAGGGGGGATCAGCCCCAGCATTTT | CASSGSTDRGDQPQHF